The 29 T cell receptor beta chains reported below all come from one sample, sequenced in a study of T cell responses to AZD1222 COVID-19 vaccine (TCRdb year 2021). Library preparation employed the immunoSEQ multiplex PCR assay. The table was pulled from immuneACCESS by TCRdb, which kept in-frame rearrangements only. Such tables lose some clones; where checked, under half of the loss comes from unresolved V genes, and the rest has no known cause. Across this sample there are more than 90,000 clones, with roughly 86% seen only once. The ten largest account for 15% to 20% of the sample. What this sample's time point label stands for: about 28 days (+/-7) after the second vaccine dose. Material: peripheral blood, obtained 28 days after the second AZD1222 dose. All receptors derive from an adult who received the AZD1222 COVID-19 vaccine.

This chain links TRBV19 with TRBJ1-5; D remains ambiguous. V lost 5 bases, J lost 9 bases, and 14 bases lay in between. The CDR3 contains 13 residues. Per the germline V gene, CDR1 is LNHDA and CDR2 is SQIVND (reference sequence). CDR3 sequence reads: CASSQDSGRPQHF. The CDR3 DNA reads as TGTGCCAGTAGTCAGGACTCCGGGAGGCCCCAGCATTTT.

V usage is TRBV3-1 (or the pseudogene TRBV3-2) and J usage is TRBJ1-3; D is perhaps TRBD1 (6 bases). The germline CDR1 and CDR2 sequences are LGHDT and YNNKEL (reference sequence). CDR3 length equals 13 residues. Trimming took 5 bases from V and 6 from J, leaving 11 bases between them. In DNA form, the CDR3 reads TGTGCCAGCAGCACCCCAGGGGTAAACACCATATATTTT. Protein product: CASSTPGVNTIYF.

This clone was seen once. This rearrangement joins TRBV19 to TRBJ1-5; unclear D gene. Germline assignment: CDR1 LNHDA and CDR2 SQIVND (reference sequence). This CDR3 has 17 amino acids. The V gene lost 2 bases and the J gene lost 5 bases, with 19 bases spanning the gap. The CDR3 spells CASSISPGHTLHQPQHF. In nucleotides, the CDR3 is TGTGCCAGTAGTATATCCCCGGGCCACACCTTGCATCAGCCCCAGCATTTT.

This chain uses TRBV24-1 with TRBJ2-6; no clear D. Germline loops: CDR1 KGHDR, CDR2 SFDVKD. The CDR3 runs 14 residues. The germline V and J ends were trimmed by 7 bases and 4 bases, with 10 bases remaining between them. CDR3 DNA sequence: TGTGCCACCAGCAGCCAATTCGGGGCCAACGTCCTGACTTTC. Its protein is CATSSQFGANVLTF.

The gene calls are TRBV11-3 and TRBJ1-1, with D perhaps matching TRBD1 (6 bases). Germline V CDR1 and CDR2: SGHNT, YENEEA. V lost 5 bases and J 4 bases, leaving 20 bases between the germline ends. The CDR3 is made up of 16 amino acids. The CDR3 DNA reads TGTGCCAGCAGCCGGGACACCTACAATGGCGGCACTGAAGCTTTCTTT. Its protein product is CASSRDTYNGGTEAFF.

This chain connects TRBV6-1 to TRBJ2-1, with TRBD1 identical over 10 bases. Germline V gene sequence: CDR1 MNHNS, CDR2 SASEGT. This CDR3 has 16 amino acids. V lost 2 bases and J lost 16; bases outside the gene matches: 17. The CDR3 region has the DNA TGTGCCAGCAGTGAACTGGGGACAGGGGCCGGCCAGACACGATTCTTC. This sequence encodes CASSELGTGAGQTRFF.

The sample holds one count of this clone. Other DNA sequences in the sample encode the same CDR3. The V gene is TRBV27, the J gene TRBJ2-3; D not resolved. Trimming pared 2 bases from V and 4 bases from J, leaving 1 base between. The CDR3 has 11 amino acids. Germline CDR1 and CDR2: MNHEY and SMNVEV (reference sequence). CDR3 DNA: TGTGCCAGCAGTTTAGCAGATACGCAGTATTTT. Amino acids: CASSLADTQYF.

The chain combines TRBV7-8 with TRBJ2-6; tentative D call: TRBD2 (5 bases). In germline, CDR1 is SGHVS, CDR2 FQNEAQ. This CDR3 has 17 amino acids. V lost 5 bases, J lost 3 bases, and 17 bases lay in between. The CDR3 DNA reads TGTGCCAGCAGCCCCAGAGGGTCTAGTAGTGGGGCCAACGTCCTGACTTTC. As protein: CASSPRGSSSGANVLTF.

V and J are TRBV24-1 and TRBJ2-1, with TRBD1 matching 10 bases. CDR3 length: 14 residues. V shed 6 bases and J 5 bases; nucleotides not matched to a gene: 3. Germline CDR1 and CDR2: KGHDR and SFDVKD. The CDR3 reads CATSPGQGHNEQFF. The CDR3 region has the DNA TGTGCCACCAGTCCGGGACAGGGGCACAATGAGCAGTTCTTC.

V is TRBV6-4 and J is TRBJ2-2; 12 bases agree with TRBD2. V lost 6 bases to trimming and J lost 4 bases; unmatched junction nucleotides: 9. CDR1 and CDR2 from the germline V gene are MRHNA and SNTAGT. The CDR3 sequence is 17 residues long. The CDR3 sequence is CASSQTSGGLGTGELFF. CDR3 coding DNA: TGTGCCAGCAGCCAGACTAGCGGGGGATTGGGCACCGGGGAGCTGTTTTTT.

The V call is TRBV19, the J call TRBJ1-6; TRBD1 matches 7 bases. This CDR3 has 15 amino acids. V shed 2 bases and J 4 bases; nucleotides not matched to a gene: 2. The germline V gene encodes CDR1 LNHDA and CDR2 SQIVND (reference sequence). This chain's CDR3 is CASSITGVYNSPLHF. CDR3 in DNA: TGTGCCAGTAGTATAACAGGGGTATATAATTCACCCCTCCACTTT.

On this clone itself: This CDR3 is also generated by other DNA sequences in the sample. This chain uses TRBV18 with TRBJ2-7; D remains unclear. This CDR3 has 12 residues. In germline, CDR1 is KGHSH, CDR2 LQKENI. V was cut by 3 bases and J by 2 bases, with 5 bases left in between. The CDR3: CASSPGPYEQYF. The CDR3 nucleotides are TGTGCCAGCTCACCGGGTCCCTACGAGCAGTACTTC.

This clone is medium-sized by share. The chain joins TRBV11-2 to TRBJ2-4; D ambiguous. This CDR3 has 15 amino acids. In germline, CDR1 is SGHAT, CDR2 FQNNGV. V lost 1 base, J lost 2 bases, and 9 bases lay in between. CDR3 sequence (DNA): TGTGCCAGCAGCTTAGGAACAGCTTCCAAAAACATTCAGTACTTC. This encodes CASSLGTASKNIQYF. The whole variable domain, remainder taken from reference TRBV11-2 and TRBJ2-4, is EAGVAQSPRYKIIEKRQSVAFWCNPISGHATLYWYQQILGQGPKLLIQFQNNGVVDDSQLPKDRFSAERLKGVDSTLKIQPAKLEDSAVYLCASSLGTASKNIQYFGAGTRLSVL.

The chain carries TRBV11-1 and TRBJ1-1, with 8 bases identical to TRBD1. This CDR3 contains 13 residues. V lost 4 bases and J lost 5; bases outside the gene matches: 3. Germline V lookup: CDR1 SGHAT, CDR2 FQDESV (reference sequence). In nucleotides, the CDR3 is TGTGCCAGCAGCTCGGACAGGGAAACTGAAGCTTTCTTT. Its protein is CASSSDRETEAFF.

Here the CDR3 reads CASSQRGHPSGANVLTF. The CDR3 DNA is TGTGCCAGCAGCCAACGGGGACACCCTTCTGGGGCCAACGTCCTGACTTTC. The rearrangement joins TRBV3-1 (or the pseudogene TRBV3-2) to TRBJ2-6; perhaps TRBD1 as D (6 bases). Germline V gives CDR1 LGHDT, CDR2 YNNKEL (reference sequence). The V and J ends lost 2 bases and 1 base respectively, with 12 bases between them. This CDR3 comprises 17 residues.

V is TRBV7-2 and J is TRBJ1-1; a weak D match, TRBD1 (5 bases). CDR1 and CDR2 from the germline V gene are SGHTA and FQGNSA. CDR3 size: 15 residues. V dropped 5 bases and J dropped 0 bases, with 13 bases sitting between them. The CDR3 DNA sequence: TGTGCCAGCAGCCCAGCCGGGGGGGTGAACACTGAAGCTTTCTTT. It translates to CASSPAGGVNTEAFF.

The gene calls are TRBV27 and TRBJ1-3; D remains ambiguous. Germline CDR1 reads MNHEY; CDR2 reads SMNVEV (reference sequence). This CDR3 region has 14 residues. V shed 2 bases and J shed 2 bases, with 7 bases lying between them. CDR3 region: CASSLVGTGNTIYF. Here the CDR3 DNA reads TGTGCCAGCAGTTTAGTGGGAACTGGAAACACCATATATTTT.

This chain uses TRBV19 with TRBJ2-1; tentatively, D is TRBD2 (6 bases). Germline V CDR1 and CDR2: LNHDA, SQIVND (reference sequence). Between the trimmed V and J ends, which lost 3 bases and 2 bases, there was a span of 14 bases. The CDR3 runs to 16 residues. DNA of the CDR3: TGTGCCAGTAGTATTGGCGGGGAATATCCCTACAATGAGCAGTTCTTC. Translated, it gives CASSIGGEYPYNEQFF.

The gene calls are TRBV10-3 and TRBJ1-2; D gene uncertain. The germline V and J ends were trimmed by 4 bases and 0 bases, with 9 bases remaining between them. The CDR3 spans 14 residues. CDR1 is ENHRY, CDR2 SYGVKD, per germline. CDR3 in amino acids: CAISADGANYGYTF. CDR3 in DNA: TGTGCCATCAGTGCGGACGGAGCTAACTATGGCTACACCTTC.

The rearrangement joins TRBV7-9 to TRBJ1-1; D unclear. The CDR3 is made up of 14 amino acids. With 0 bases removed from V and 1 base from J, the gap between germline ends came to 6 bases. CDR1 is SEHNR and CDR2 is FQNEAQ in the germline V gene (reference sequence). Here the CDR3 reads CASSLALRNTEAFF. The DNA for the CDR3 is TGTGCCAGCAGCTTAGCGCTGAGGAACACTGAAGCTTTCTTT.

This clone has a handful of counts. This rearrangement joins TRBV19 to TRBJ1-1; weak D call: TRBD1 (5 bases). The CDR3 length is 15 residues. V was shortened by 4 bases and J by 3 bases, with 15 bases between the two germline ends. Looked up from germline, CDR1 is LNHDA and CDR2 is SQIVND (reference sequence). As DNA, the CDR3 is TGTGCCAGTAGTACCGTGACAGAGAGATACACTGAAGCTTTCTTT. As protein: CASSTVTERYTEAFF.

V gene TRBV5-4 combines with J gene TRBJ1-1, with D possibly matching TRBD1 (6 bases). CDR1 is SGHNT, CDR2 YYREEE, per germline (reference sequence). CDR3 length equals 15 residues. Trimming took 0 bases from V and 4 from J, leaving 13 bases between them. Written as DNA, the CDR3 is TGTGCCAGCAGCTTGGTTGGCGGGGGCGGCACTGAAGCTTTCTTT. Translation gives CASSLVGGGGTEAFF. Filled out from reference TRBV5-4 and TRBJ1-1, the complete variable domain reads ETGVTQSPTHLIKTRGQQVTLRCSSQSGHNTVSWYQQALGQGPQFIFQYYREEENGRGNFPPRFSGLQFPNYSSELNVNALELDDSALYLCASSLVGGGGTEAFFGQGTRLTVV.

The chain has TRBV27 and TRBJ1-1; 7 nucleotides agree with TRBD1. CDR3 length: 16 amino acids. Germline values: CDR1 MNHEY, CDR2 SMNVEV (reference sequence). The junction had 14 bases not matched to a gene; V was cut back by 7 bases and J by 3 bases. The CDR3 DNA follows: TGTGCCAGCAAGGCCTGGGACAGCCTTGGGGACACTGAAGCTTTCTTT. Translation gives CASKAWDSLGDTEAFF.

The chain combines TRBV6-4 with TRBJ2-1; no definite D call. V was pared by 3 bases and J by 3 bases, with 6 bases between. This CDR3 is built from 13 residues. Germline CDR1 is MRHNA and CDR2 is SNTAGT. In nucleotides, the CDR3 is TGTGCCAGCAGTGAAGGTATCTACAATGAGCAGTTCTTC. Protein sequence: CASSEGIYNEQFF.

The CDR3 DNA reads as TGTGCCAGCGCCACACGCCGTTTGAATTCACCCCTCCACTTT. It encodes CASATRRLNSPLHF. The chain joins TRBV6-5 to TRBJ1-6; no reliable D call. The CDR3 length is 14 residues. Germline lookup yields CDR1 MNHEY and CDR2 SVGAGI. Trimming left V 8 bases short and J 7 bases short, with 15 bases between.

The chain's CDR3 is CACRQQVTEAFF. For the CDR3, the DNA is TGTGCCTGCAGGCAGCAGGTAACTGAAGCTTTCTTT. V is TRBV30 and J is TRBJ1-1; no reliable D call. V dropped 6 bases and J dropped 5 bases, with 13 bases sitting between them. CDR1 is GTSNPN, CDR2 SVGIG, per germline (reference sequence). The length of the CDR3 is 12 residues.

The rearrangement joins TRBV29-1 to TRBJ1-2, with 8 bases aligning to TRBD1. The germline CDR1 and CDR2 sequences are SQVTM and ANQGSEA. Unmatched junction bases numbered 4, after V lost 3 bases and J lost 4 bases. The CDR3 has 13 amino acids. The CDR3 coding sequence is TGCAGCGTTGACCCAGGGGGCGGCTATGGCTACACCTTC. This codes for CSVDPGGGYGYTF.

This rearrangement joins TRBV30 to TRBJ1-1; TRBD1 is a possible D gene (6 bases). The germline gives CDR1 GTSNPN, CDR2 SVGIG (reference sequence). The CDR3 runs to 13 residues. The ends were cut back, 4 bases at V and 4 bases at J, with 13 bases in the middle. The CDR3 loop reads CAWTLGGATEAFF. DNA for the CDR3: TGTGCCTGGACGTTGGGGGGGGCCACTGAAGCTTTCTTT.

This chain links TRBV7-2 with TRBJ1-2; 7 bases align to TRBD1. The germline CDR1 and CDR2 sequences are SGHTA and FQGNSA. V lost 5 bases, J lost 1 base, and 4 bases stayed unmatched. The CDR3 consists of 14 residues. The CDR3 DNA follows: TGTGCCAGCAGCCTTGGACAGGTTAACTATGGCTACACCTTC. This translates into CASSLGQVNYGYTF.